The rows below give T cell receptor beta chains drawn from one sample of a study of shared clonotypes between healthy human individuals. The data were produced by immunoSEQ multiplex PCR, yet TCRdb's version contains in-frame clones alone and is incomplete. The sample lists nearly 2 million clones, about 95% seen once, with approximately 1.2% in the top ten. Sequences were obtained from naive CD8+ T cells sorted from blood. Every receptor here comes from a man aged 18 to 35 in good health. Each CDR3 is given with its conserved first and last residue. Fields, in order: V gene, D gene, clone size, J gene, CDR3 protein, CDR3 DNA. A D gene is named only where the DNA matches it firmly. Clone size is given for some rows only: seen once, a few or many times, or a class if the clone is expanded.

TRBV5-1	TRBD2	NA	TRBJ2-2	CASYPAAGGRTGELFF	TGCGCCAGCTATCCGGCAGCGGGGGGGCGCACCGGGGAGCTGTTTTTT
TRBV11-1	NA	NA	TRBJ1-2	CASSSSESGTRGYTF	TGTGCCAGCAGCTCCTCCGAGTCCGGGACCCGTGGCTACACCTTC
TRBV7-9	TRBD2	NA	TRBJ2-5	CASSQGLAGETQYF	TGTGCCAGCAGCCAGGGACTAGCGGGAGAGACCCAGTACTTC
TRBV27	TRBD1	NA	TRBJ2-2	CASRTGGENTGELFF	TGTGCCAGCAGAACAGGGGGCGAGAACACCGGGGAGCTGTTTTTT
TRBV20-1	NA	NA	TRBJ1-5	CSAGQPQHF	TGCAGTGCAGGTCAGCCCCAGCATTTT
TRBV6-5	TRBD1	NA	TRBJ2-7	CASSTGGTGYEQYF	TGTGCCAGCAGCACAGGGGGCACGGGTTACGAGCAGTACTTC
TRBV19	NA	NA	TRBJ1-5	CASREGGNQPQHF	TGTGCCAGTAGAGAAGGAGGCAATCAGCCCCAGCATTTT
TRBV7-9	NA	NA	TRBJ2-1	CASSLVQPLPSEQFF	TGTGCCAGCAGCTTAGTTCAGCCCCTGCCGAGTGAGCAGTTCTTC
TRBV6-5	NA	NA	TRBJ2-7	CASSMGAGYEQYF	TGTGCCAGCAGTATGGGGGCTGGTTACGAGCAGTACTTC
TRBV27	TRBD2	NA	TRBJ2-3	CASSILAGGGTDTQYF	TGTGCCAGCAGTATCCTAGCGGGGGGCGGCACAGATACGCAGTATTTT
TRBV6-1	NA	NA	TRBJ2-7	CASSEAGGQSSYEQYF	TGTGCCAGCAGTGAAGCCGGAGGACAGAGCTCCTACGAGCAGTACTTC
TRBV7-9	TRBD2	NA	TRBJ2-3	CASSLILAAKDTQYF	TGTGCCAGCAGCTTGATCCTAGCGGCCAAAGATACGCAGTATTTT
TRBV4-3	NA	NA	TRBJ2-7	CASSDGPPAASYEQYF	TGCGCCAGCAGCGACGGGCCCCCTGCGGCCTCCTACGAGCAGTACTTC
TRBV28	NA	NA	TRBJ2-7	CASSSRGYEQYF	TGTGCCAGCAGTTCCCGGGGGTACGAGCAGTACTTC
TRBV5-6	TRBD1	NA	TRBJ2-1	CASSLEDRGNEQFF	TGTGCCAGCAGCTTGGAGGACAGGGGGAATGAGCAGTTCTTC
TRBV9	NA	once	TRBJ2-7	CASSVAAGSYEQYF	TGTGCCAGCAGCGTAGCGGCAGGGAGTTACGAGCAGTACTTC
TRBV5-6	NA	NA	TRBJ1-1	CASSLYSPNTEAFF	TGTGCCAGCAGCTTGTATTCGCCCAACACTGAAGCTTTCTTT
TRBV5-6	TRBD1	NA	TRBJ2-7	CASSLENRGFYEQYF	TGTGCCAGCAGCTTGGAAAACAGGGGATTCTACGAGCAGTACTTC
TRBV6-5	NA	NA	TRBJ1-1	CASSSLQGMNTEAFF	TGTGCCAGCAGTTCGCTACAGGGCATGAACACTGAAGCTTTCTTT
TRBV25-1	NA	NA	TRBJ1-1	CASSEGPRYNEAFF	TGTGCCAGCAGTGAAGGACCCCGGTACAATGAAGCTTTCTTT
TRBV11-2	TRBD1	once	TRBJ2-7	CASSQGTGDYEQYF	TGTGCCAGCAGCCAAGGGACAGGGGACTACGAGCAGTACTTC
TRBV15	NA	NA	TRBJ1-1	CAIWTAKVNTEAFF	TGTGCCATTTGGACAGCCAAGGTGAACACTGAAGCTTTCTTT
TRBV7-2	NA	NA	TRBJ2-3	CASSLVTTSTDTQYF	TGTGCCAGCAGCTTAGTCACTACTAGCACAGATACGCAGTATTTT
TRBV11-2	TRBD1	NA	TRBJ2-7	CASSFDRGPYEQYF	TGTGCCAGCAGCTTTGACAGGGGTCCCTACGAGCAGTACTTC
TRBV5-1	TRBD1	NA	TRBJ2-7	CASSLGQGRAYEQYF	TGCGCCAGCAGCTTAGGACAGGGGAGGGCCTACGAGCAGTACTTC
TRBV4-1	TRBD1	NA	TRBJ2-7	CASSQEPSGTVAYEQYF	TGCGCCAGCAGCCAAGAACCCTCGGGGACAGTTGCCTACGAGCAGTACTTC
TRBV7-2	TRBD2	NA	TRBJ2-1	CASSATSGRENNEQFF	TGTGCCAGCAGCGCCACTAGCGGGAGGGAGAACAATGAGCAGTTCTTC
TRBV18	NA	NA	TRBJ2-1	CASTITGVYNEQFF	TGTGCCAGCACCATAACTGGGGTATACAATGAGCAGTTCTTC
TRBV5-1	TRBD2	NA	TRBJ2-5	CASSPRDYQETQYF	TGCGCCAGCAGCCCGCGGGACTATCAAGAGACCCAGTACTTC
TRBV9	NA	NA	TRBJ1-2	CASSVGTDTNYGYTF	TGTGCCAGCAGCGTAGGGACGGACACTAACTATGGCTACACCTTC
TRBV6-5	NA	NA	TRBJ1-2	CASSYLGSGDGYTF	TGTGCCAGCAGTTACCTCGGGTCCGGGGACGGCTACACCTTC
TRBV27	NA	NA	TRBJ1-4	CASSLRGTNEKLFF	TGTGCCAGCAGTTTAAGGGGTACGAATGAAAAACTGTTTTTT
TRBV5-6	NA	NA	TRBJ1-3	CASSLSGNTIYF	TGTGCCAGCAGCTTGTCAGGAAACACCATATATTTT
TRBV7-9	TRBD2	NA	TRBJ2-5	CASSPHGEGEQETQYF	TGTGCCAGCAGCCCCCACGGGGAGGGAGAACAAGAGACCCAGTACTTC
TRBV6-5	NA	NA	TRBJ2-1	CASSYSDSNNEQFF	TGTGCCAGCAGTTACTCTGACAGCAACAATGAGCAGTTCTTC
TRBV7-5	NA	NA	TRBJ2-7	CARSPDPASPFFEQYF	TGTGCCAGAAGCCCGGACCCGGCTAGCCCCTTTTTCGAGCAGTACTTC
TRBV2	NA	NA	TRBJ1-2	CASSEGEF	TGTGCCAGCAGTGAGGGAGAATTC
TRBV29-1	NA	NA	TRBJ2-1	CSVESPAASSYNEQFF	TGCAGCGTTGAAAGCCCAGCGGCGAGCTCCTACAATGAGCAGTTCTTC
TRBV7-6	NA	NA	TRBJ2-7	CASSLVQGSSYEQYF	TGTGCCAGCAGCTTAGTGCAGGGGAGCTCCTACGAGCAGTACTTC
TRBV19	NA	NA	TRBJ1-2	CASSSQGYGYTF	TGTGCCAGTAGTTCTCAGGGGTATGGCTACACCTTC
TRBV9	TRBD2	NA	TRBJ2-7	CASSPTGGSYEQYF	TGTGCCAGCAGCCCCACCGGGGGGTCCTACGAGCAGTACTTC
TRBV9	NA	NA	TRBJ2-7	CASSAGPPSSEQYF	TGTGCCAGCAGCGCGGGACCCCCCTCTAGCGAGCAGTACTTC